Below are 5 T cell receptor beta chains sequenced from a single sample in a study of cytomegalovirus exposure and HLA in healthy donors. Researchers ran the PCR with 60 Vbeta and 13 Jbeta primers. Here immunoSEQ multiplex PCR was the method, and the copy in TCRdb shows in-frame clones only, minus some. The repertoire has 150,000 to 200,000 clones, 81% of them found once; the top ten carry roughly 4.4%. Material: PBMCs. The receptor set was obtained from a woman aged 18-35 years in good health and CMV-seropositive.

This clone showed up just a few times. The chain employs TRBV10-3 and TRBJ2-7; 10 bases agree with TRBD1. J gave up 3 bases and V 5 bases, and 7 bases lay outside the gene matches. The CDR3 has 15 amino acids. Germline V gives CDR1 ENHRY, CDR2 SYGVKD. In DNA form, the CDR3 reads TGTGCCATCAGTTCTGGGACAGGGGACAACTACGAGCAGTACTTC. Translating gives CAISSGTGDNYEQYF.

This clone was counted once. The chain uses TRBV5-4 and TRBJ1-1, with 10 nucleotides matching TRBD1. There are 14 residues in the CDR3. The V and J ends lost 4 bases and 5 bases, in that order; junction bases with no gene match: 5. The V gene's germline CDR1 is SGHNT and CDR2 YYREEE (reference sequence). CDR3 in DNA: TGTGCCAGCAGCCCAGGGACAGGGGTGACTGAAGCTTTCTTT. Protein sequence: CASSPGTGVTEAFF.

The rearrangement uses TRBV21-1 and TRBJ2-1; the table's D call, TRBD1, has no DNA check behind it. TRBV21-1 is termed a pseudogene. The CDR3 has 15 residues. CDR3 sequence: CASSNRDREHNEQFF. The CDR3 DNA sequence: TGTGCCAGCAGCAACCGGGACAGGGAACACAATGAGCAGTTCTTC.

The J gene is TRBJ1-1, the V gene TRBV5-1, with TRBD1 matching over 10 bases. This CDR3 contains 16 residues. V lost 1 base to trimming and J lost 4 bases; unmatched junction nucleotides: 7. Germline V gene sequence: CDR1 SGHRS, CDR2 YFSETQ. Written as DNA, the CDR3 is TGCGCCAGCAGCTTGCCCGGGACAGGGGAGAGCACTGAAGCTTTCTTT. Translating it yields CASSLPGTGESTEAFF.

V and J are TRBV5-1 and TRBJ2-2, with a weak D call TRBD2 (6 bases). The germline V and J ends were trimmed by 0 bases and 5 bases, with 11 bases remaining between them. Germline V CDR1 and CDR2: SGHRS, YFSETQ. There are 15 residues in the CDR3. Here the CDR3 DNA reads TGCGCCAGCAGCTTGGAGGGAGCGGGTACCGGGGAGCTGTTTTTT. It encodes CASSLEGAGTGELFF.